Listed here are 27 T cell receptor beta chains from one sample, sequenced in a study of shared clonotypes between healthy human individuals. TCRdb keeps only in-frame clones here, not all; method: immunoSEQ multiplex PCR. The profile covers hundreds of thousands of clones, with around 97% appearing a single time and less than 0.065% taken by the ten largest. The sequenced sample consisted of naive CD4+ T cells sorted from blood. Subset denoted: CD45RA+ positively selected. The receptors shown here come from a woman between 25 and 40 years old in good health.

V gene TRBV12-2 combines with J gene TRBJ2-7; TRBD2, the table's D call, lacks a check against the DNA. TRBV12-2 is described as a pseudogene. The CDR3 covers 17 residues. The CDR3 coding sequence is TGTGCAGCGCCCAGATTCAGCCCAGGAGGGACGACTTACGAGCAGTACTTC. Amino acid sequence: CAAPRFSPGGTTYEQYF.

V is TRBV5-6 and J is TRBJ2-3, with a tentative D call TRBD1 (6 bases). Germline CDR1 is SGHDT and CDR2 is YYEEEE. V was trimmed by 2 bases and J by 10 bases, leaving 14 bases between them. The CDR3 extends over 13 amino acids. In DNA form, the CDR3 reads TGTGCCAGCAGCTTACAGGGCCCCGAGGCGCAGTATTTT. This sequence encodes CASSLQGPEAQYF.

The chain joins TRBV28 to TRBJ1-5; unclear D gene. The V end lost 3 bases, the J end lost 5 bases, and 8 bases lay between the germline ends. CDR3 length equals 13 residues. From germline, CDR1 is MDHEN and CDR2 SYDVKM. The CDR3 DNA sequence: TGTGCCAGCAGTTTGATCAAGGATCAGCCCCAGCATTTT. It is translated as CASSLIKDQPQHF.

The chain couples TRBV27 to TRBJ2-1, with 7 nucleotides matching TRBD1. J lost 3 bases, V lost 5 bases, and 16 bases had no gene match. The CDR3 consists of 18 residues. Germline lookup yields CDR1 MNHEY and CDR2 SMNVEV (reference sequence). The CDR3 DNA is TGTGCCAGCAGTCCACTACCCCTGGACAGGCCCTTCTACAATGAGCAGTTCTTC. This codes for CASSPLPLDRPFYNEQFF.

Notes on this clone: At one end the junction does not follow the germline gene, possibly because of a read error. This sequence joins TRBV6-5 and TRBJ2-7; 8 bases align to TRBD2. The CDR3 totals 14 residues. Germline assignment: CDR1 MNHEY and CDR2 SVGAGI. CDR3 amino acids: CASSPGTRSSEQYF. CDR3 sequence (DNA): TGTGCCAGCAGTCCCGGGACTAGGTCCTCCGAGCAGTACTTC.

This sequence joins TRBV28 and TRBJ1-2; no firm D call. The ends were cut back, 3 bases at V and 6 bases at J, with 17 bases in the middle. The CDR3 spans 15 residues. Germline lookup yields CDR1 MDHEN and CDR2 SYDVKM. CDR3 coding DNA: TGTGCCAGCAGTTTTATAGCGACACCCGGAAATGGCTACACCTTC. It encodes CASSFIATPGNGYTF.

The rearrangement joins TRBV5-1 to TRBJ2-2, with TRBD2 matching 8 bases. V was clipped by 4 bases and J by 1 base; unmatched bases: 18. Germline loops: CDR1 SGHRS, CDR2 YFSETQ. There are 20 residues in the CDR3. In DNA form, the CDR3 reads TGCGCCAGCAGCAAGGGGAGAATAGCGGGGCACCCACGGAACACCGGGGAGCTGTTTTTT. The encoded protein is CASSKGRIAGHPRNTGELFF. The full variable domain, rest sourced from reference TRBV5-1 and TRBJ2-2, is KAGVTQTPRYLIKTRGQQVTLSCSPISGHRSVSWYQQTPGQGLQFLFEYFSETQRNKGNFPGRFSGRQFSNSRSEMNVSTLELGDSALYLCASSKGRIAGHPRNTGELFFGEGSRLTVL.

This clone was counted a single time. The V call is TRBV19, the J call TRBJ2-1; possible D gene TRBD1, 6 bases. Per germline, CDR1 LNHDA and CDR2 SQIVND (reference sequence). Trimming stripped 1 base from V and 9 bases from J, with 19 bases between. The length of the CDR3 is 16 residues. DNA of the CDR3: TGTGCCAGTAGTATAGTAAGGGGGTACGCTACAGCTGAGCAGTTCTTC. Translated, it gives CASSIVRGYATAEQFF. The full variable domain, with the rest looked up from reference TRBV19 and TRBJ2-1, is DGGITQSPKYLFRKEGQNVTLSCEQNLNHDAMYWYRQDPGQGLRLIYYSQIVNDFQKGDIAEGYSVSREKKESFPLTVTSAQKNPTAFYLCASSIVRGYATAEQFFGPGTRLTVL.

The rearrangement links TRBV5-1 to TRBJ1-2, with a tentative D call TRBD1 (5 bases). V was clipped by 3 bases and J by 7 bases, with 16 bases between them. Germline CDR1 is SGHRS and CDR2 is YFSETQ. This CDR3 region has 14 residues. The CDR3 protein is CASSSGSGVPGYTF. CDR3 in DNA: TGCGCCAGCAGCTCAGGCTCGGGGGTCCCTGGCTACACCTTC.

V and J are TRBV18 and TRBJ2-1; TRBD2 aligns across 8 bases. CDR1 and CDR2 (germline): KGHSH, LQKENI. CDR3 length: 16 residues. V lost 0 bases, J lost 0 bases, and 1 base stayed unmatched. The CDR3 region is CASSPPGGDSYNEQFF. In DNA form, the CDR3 reads TGTGCCAGCTCACCACCCGGGGGGGACTCCTACAATGAGCAGTTCTTC.

This sequence joins TRBV5-1 and TRBJ1-1; unclear D gene. CDR1 and CDR2 from the germline V gene are SGHRS and YFSETQ. The CDR3 loop spans 14 amino acids. The V gene lost 8 bases and the J gene lost 0 bases, with 14 bases spanning the gap. The CDR3: CASSYDGLNTEAFF. CDR3 in DNA: TGCGCCAGTTCGTACGACGGACTGAACACTGAAGCTTTCTTT.

The V call is TRBV11-1, the J call TRBJ2-1; 9 positions agree with TRBD1. The germline V gene encodes CDR1 SGHAT and CDR2 FQDESV (reference sequence). V dropped 3 bases and J dropped 1; count of bases not matched to a gene: 10. CDR3 size: 18 residues. Written as DNA, the CDR3 is TGTGCCAGCAGCTTGGTCACCTCCGGGACAGGGTCCTACAATGAGCAGTTCTTC. Translation gives CASSLVTSGTGSYNEQFF.

The J gene is TRBJ2-1, the V gene TRBV9; D perhaps matches TRBD2 (6 bases). Germline-derived CDR1 and CDR2 are SGDLS and YYNGEE. The CDR3 loop spans 15 amino acids. V lost 3 bases and J lost 7, with 17 bases in between. CDR3: CASSGLRLGNNEQFF. CDR3 coding DNA: TGTGCCAGCAGCGGGCTGAGACTAGGGAATAATGAGCAGTTCTTC.

The V and J genes are TRBV7-8 and TRBJ2-1, with a possible D match to TRBD1 (5 bases). This CDR3 is built from 14 residues. Between the trimmed V and J ends, which lost 6 bases and 2 bases, there was a span of 11 bases. The germline gives CDR1 SGHVS, CDR2 FQNEAQ. The CDR3 here is CASRAGMAYNEQFF. CDR3 nucleotide sequence: TGTGCCAGCAGGGCAGGGATGGCCTACAATGAGCAGTTCTTC.

The chain uses TRBV7-9 and TRBJ2-2; weak D call: TRBD2 (5 bases). Germline V gene lookup returns CDR1 SEHNR and CDR2 FQNEAQ (reference sequence). The V gene lost 8 bases and the J gene lost 8 bases, with 15 bases spanning the gap. The CDR3 is 13 residues long. CDR3 sequence reads: CASDARRGGELFF. CDR3 DNA sequence: TGTGCCAGCGATGCCCGCCGAGGGGGGGAGCTGTTTTTT.

The V and J genes are TRBV2 and TRBJ2-5, with 9 bases aligning to TRBD1. The CDR3 runs to 13 residues. Germline V CDR1 and CDR2: SNHLY, FYNNEI. Trimming took 8 bases from V and 6 from J; bases not matched to a gene: 7. Written as DNA, the CDR3 is TGTGCCAGCGTGTGGGGACAGGGTCAGACCCAGTACTTC. Its protein product is CASVWGQGQTQYF. Full variable domain (outside the CDR3, taken from reference TRBV2 and TRBJ2-5): EPEVTQTPSHQVTQMGQEVILRCVPISNHLYFYWYRQILGQKVEFLVSFYNNEISEKSEIFDDQFSVERPDGSNFTLKIRSTKLEDSAMYFCASVWGQGQTQYFGPGTRLLVL.

The rearrangement uses TRBV2 and TRBJ1-1, with 9 bases lining up with TRBD1. This CDR3 region has 15 residues. The J segment lost 1 base and the V segment lost 3 bases, leaving 3 bases of the junction unmatched. The germline V gene encodes CDR1 SNHLY and CDR2 FYNNEI. The CDR3: CASSEAGQGNTEAFF. As DNA, the CDR3 is TGTGCCAGCAGTGAGGCGGGACAGGGGAACACTGAAGCTTTCTTT. Using reference TRBV2 and TRBJ1-1 for the parts outside the CDR3, the full variable domain is EPEVTQTPSHQVTQMGQEVILRCVPISNHLYFYWYRQILGQKVEFLVSFYNNEISEKSEIFDDQFSVERPDGSNFTLKIRSTKLEDSAMYFCASSEAGQGNTEAFFGQGTRLTVV.

V usage is TRBV4-2 and J usage is TRBJ2-1, with D perhaps TRBD1 (5 bases). From germline, CDR1 is LGHNA and CDR2 YNFKEQ. Trimming removed 0 bases from V and 1 base from J, with 7 bases in between. The CDR3 is made up of 15 amino acids. CDR3 sequence (DNA): TGTGCCAGCAGCCAAGAGGGGCAGTCCTACAATGAGCAGTTCTTC. Translating gives CASSQEGQSYNEQFF.

This clone was recorded a few times. This sequence joins TRBV6-1 and TRBJ2-7; possible D gene TRBD1, 6 bases. Germline lookup yields CDR1 MNHNS and CDR2 SASEGT. V was trimmed by 4 bases and J by 6 bases, leaving 10 bases between them. The CDR3 has 12 residues. The CDR3 reads CASSVWDIEQYF. CDR3 in DNA: TGTGCCAGCAGTGTGTGGGACATCGAGCAGTACTTC.

The J gene is TRBJ2-5, the V gene TRBV11-2; maybe TRBD2 (8 bases). The ends were cut back, 10 bases at V and 3 bases at J, with 30 bases in the middle. Germline loops: CDR1 SGHAT, CDR2 FQNNGV. This CDR3 has 18 residues. The CDR3 nucleotides are TGTGCCACCCGACAGGGCCGACGAATACTAGCGGATGAAGAGACCCAGTACTTC. This encodes CATRQGRRILADEETQYF.

The chain uses TRBV28 and TRBJ2-3; TRBD2 agrees at 11 bases. Germline CDR1 reads MDHEN; CDR2 reads SYDVKM. Germline trimming cut 5 bases from V and 1 base from J; bases unmatched to any gene: 17. The CDR3 loop spans 20 amino acids. In DNA, the CDR3 is TGTGCCAGCAGTCCCGAGTTTTGGGGGACTAGCGGAGGGGGCACAGATACGCAGTATTTT. Translating gives CASSPEFWGTSGGGTDTQYF. Full variable domain (outside the CDR3, taken from reference TRBV28 and TRBJ2-3): DVKVTQSSRYLVKRTGEKVFLECVQDMDHENMFWYRQDPGLGLRLIYFSYDVKMKEKGDIPEGYSVSREKKERFSLILESASTNQTSMYLCASSPEFWGTSGGGTDTQYFGPGTRLTVL.

The chain is built from TRBV10-3 and TRBJ2-7, with 9 nucleotides matching TRBD1. Germline CDR1 and CDR2: ENHRY and SYGVKD. CDR3 length: 13 residues. Trimming cost V 7 bases and J 2 bases; bases outside gene matches: 3. The CDR3 is CAITGTGTYEQYF. The CDR3 DNA follows: TGTGCCATCACCGGGACAGGGACCTACGAGCAGTACTTC.

This clone was counted once. Other DNA variants within this sample encode the same CDR3. The chain employs TRBV20-1 and TRBJ2-7, with 8 bases that match TRBD2. Germline V CDR1 and CDR2: DFQATT, SNEGSKA (reference sequence). The length of the CDR3 is 11 residues. After removal of 6 bases from V and 3 bases from J, the junction contained 1 base not matched to a gene. CDR3 region: CSARGGYEQYF. The DNA of the CDR3 is TGCAGTGCCCGGGGGGGCTACGAGCAGTACTTC.

The genes are TRBV28 and TRBJ1-2; D remains unclear. V was clipped by 4 bases and J by 4 bases, with 16 bases between them. Germline V CDR1 and CDR2: MDHEN, SYDVKM. The CDR3 runs 15 residues. The CDR3 DNA reads TGTGCCAGCAGTTGGGTCCCTTCAGGTCTCTATGGCTACACCTTC. This translates into CASSWVPSGLYGYTF.

This chain connects TRBV10-3 to TRBJ2-6; D not resolved. V gave up 5 bases and J gave up 5 bases, with 13 bases separating them. The CDR3 runs 15 residues. Germline CDR1 reads ENHRY; CDR2 reads SYGVKD. The CDR3 DNA is TGTGCCATCAGTTCCCAAAGCTTTTGGGCCAACGTCCTGACTTTC. Translation: CAISSQSFWANVLTF.

This clone was counted once. The genes are TRBV4-2 and TRBJ2-5; 14 bases are shared with TRBD2. CDR1 is LGHNA, CDR2 YNFKEQ, per germline. The CDR3 sequence is 18 residues long. The J segment lost 5 bases and the V segment lost 4 bases, leaving 12 bases of the junction unmatched. The DNA for the CDR3 is TGTGCCAGCAGCCTCGGGGAGACTAGCGGGAGGGCCCTTGAGACCCAGTACTTC. The encoded protein is CASSLGETSGRALETQYF.

The chain couples TRBV19 to TRBJ2-1; 9 bases are a match to TRBD2. V dropped 3 bases and J dropped 8; count of bases not matched to a gene: 11. Germline CDR1 and CDR2: LNHDA and SQIVND (reference sequence). CDR3 length: 16 residues. CDR3: CASSIPGLAGDHEQFF. The CDR3 DNA reads TGTGCCAGTAGTATCCCGGGACTAGCTGGCGATCATGAGCAGTTCTTC.